The rows below give T cell receptor beta chains drawn from one sample of a study of T cell changes during pregnancy in multiple sclerosis. TCRdb's table, derived via immunoSEQ multiplex PCR, lists solely in-frame clones and lacks some. Of 55,000 to 65,000 clones listed, 93% were seen once; the top ten hold under 2%. Material: peripheral blood, obtained after pregnancy. The receptors stem from a female donor with multiple sclerosis, enrolled in a pregnancy study. Both conserved end residues are part of each CDR3. A D gene is named only where the DNA matches it firmly. The size entry is marked missing in some rows and otherwise reads once, few, many or a size class.

j_call v_call clone_size d_call cdr3_aa cdr3_nt
TRBJ2-3 TRBV10-1 - TRBD2 CASTFGAGGSSTDTQYF TGCGCCAGCACCTTCGGGGCGGGAGGGTCTAGCACAGATACGCAGTATTTT
TRBJ1-2 TRBV19 - TRBD1 CASSITGESRGYTF TGTGCCAGTAGTATCACAGGGGAGTCGAGGGGCTACACCTTC
TRBJ2-2 TRBV2 - TRBD1 CASSDRTGAPLNTGELFF TGTGCCAGCAGTGATCGGACAGGGGCCCCGTTGAACACCGGGGAGCTGTTTTTT
TRBJ1-1 TRBV15 - - CATSRTREIHTEAFF TGTGCCACCAGCAGAACAAGGGAGATCCACACTGAAGCTTTCTTT
TRBJ2-1 TRBV28 few TRBD2 CASNPSGSEQFF TGTGCCAGCAACCCTAGCGGGAGCGAGCAGTTCTTC
TRBJ2-5 TRBV29-1 - - CSVSGQETQYF TGCAGCGTTTCGGGCCAAGAGACCCAGTACTTC
TRBJ2-1 TRBV5-1 - TRBD1 CASSSGQTIYNEQFF TGCGCCAGCAGCTCGGGACAGACAATTTACAATGAGCAGTTCTTC
TRBJ1-2 TRBV7-2 - - CASSAGEGWGYTF TGTGCCAGCAGCGCCGGGGAGGGTTGGGGCTACACCTTC
TRBJ2-7 TRBV7-9 - - CASSLTEARQQYF TGTGCCAGCAGCCTAACCGAAGCTAGGCAGCAGTACTTC
TRBJ1-5 TRBV9 - - CASSPGGAGESNQPQHF TGTGCCAGCAGCCCCGGGGGGGCAGGGGAGAGCAATCAGCCTCAGCATTTT
TRBJ2-7 TRBV28 - TRBD1 CASRPGQASEQYF TGTGCCAGCAGACCGGGACAGGCTTCCGAGCAGTACTTC
TRBJ2-7 TRBV18 - - CASSPGEEQYF TGTGCCAGCTCACCGGGAGAGGAGCAGTACTTC
TRBJ2-7 TRBV7-2 once TRBD2 CASSLDGGGTSYEQYF TGTGCCAGCAGCTTAGATGGGGGGGGGACCTCCTACGAGCAGTACTTC
TRBJ1-1 TRBV4-3 - - CASSQDIQGVRAFF TGCGCCAGCAGCCAGGACATCCAGGGTGTTCGAGCTTTCTTT
TRBJ2-2 TRBV5-1 - TRBD1 CASRGQGAGELFF TGCGCCAGCCGAGGACAGGGTGCCGGGGAGCTGTTTTTT
TRBJ2-7 TRBV5-1 - - CASSLDGGFRSYEQYF TGCGCCAGCAGCTTGGATGGGGGGTTTAGGTCCTACGAGCAGTACTTC
TRBJ2-2 TRBV19 - TRBD2 CASSMGLAGWTGELFF TGTGCCAGTAGTATGGGACTAGCGGGATGGACCGGGGAGCTGTTTTTT
TRBJ1-5 TRBV12-5 - TRBD1 CASALPRDRGPQPQHF TGTGCTAGTGCTCTACCCCGGGACAGGGGGCCACAGCCCCAGCATTTT
TRBJ2-2 TRBV7-9 - TRBD2 CASSRRGGMNTGELFF TGTGCCAGCAGCCGGCGCGGGGGGATGAACACCGGGGAGCTGTTTTTT
TRBJ1-5 TRBV28 - TRBD1 CASSLPWGQGDQPQHF TGTGCCAGCAGTTTACCCTGGGGACAGGGGGACCAGCCCCAGCATTTT
TRBJ2-2 TRBV19 - TRBD2 CASSLAGVNTGELFF TGTGCCAGTAGCCTAGCGGGCGTGAACACCGGGGAGCTGTTTTTT
TRBJ2-7 TRBV28 - - CASSQSNNEQYF TGTGCCAGCAGTCAGTCAAACAACGAGCAGTACTTC
TRBJ2-7 TRBV4-3 - TRBD1 CASSQDRQGPYEQYF TGCGCCAGCAGCCAAGATCGACAGGGTCCCTACGAGCAGTACTTC
TRBJ2-6 TRBV7-2 - - CASSNQGWGANVLTF TGTGCCAGCAGCAATCAGGGGTGGGGGGCCAACGTCCTGACTTTC
TRBJ2-6 TRBV27 - TRBD1 CASSLGTGESGANVLTF TGTGCCAGCAGTTTGGGGACAGGGGAGTCCGGGGCCAACGTCCTGACTTTC
TRBJ2-5 TRBV29-1 - - CSAAEPRGTQYF TGCAGCGCGGCGGAGCCTCGGGGGACCCAGTACTTC
TRBJ2-1 TRBV28 - TRBD1 CASRRTGQFEQFF TGTGCCAGCAGAAGGACAGGGCAATTTGAGCAGTTCTTC
TRBJ1-1 TRBV12-5 - TRBD1 CASGSRTGEAFF TGTGCTAGTGGTTCCCGGACAGGGGAAGCTTTCTTT
TRBJ2-3 TRBV7-9 - TRBD2 CASSRLAGGSTNTQYF TGTGCCAGCAGCCGACTAGCGGGAGGGAGTACAAATACGCAGTATTTT
TRBJ2-1 TRBV5-1 - TRBD2 CASSTSGTSSYNEQFF TGCGCCAGCAGCACCTCCGGGACTAGCTCCTACAATGAGCAGTTCTTC
TRBJ2-7 TRBV7-8 - TRBD2 CASSQGLAAWGEQYF TGTGCCAGCAGCCAGGGACTAGCGGCCTGGGGCGAGCAGTACTTC
TRBJ2-6 TRBV6-5 - - CASTFSSGANVLTF TGTGCCAGCACCTTTTCCTCTGGGGCCAACGTCCTGACTTTC
TRBJ2-1 TRBV7-3 - - CASSLTGWAGARDEQFF TGTGCCAGCAGCTTAACCGGGTGGGCGGGGGCCCGGGATGAGCAGTTCTTC
TRBJ1-3 TRBV15 - - CATSRDDRGNTIYF TGTGCCACCAGCAGAGATGACAGAGGAAACACCATATATTTT
TRBJ1-1 TRBV7-3 - - CASSSTGNTEAFF TGTGCCAGCAGCTCGACAGGGAACACTGAAGCTTTCTTT
TRBJ2-1 TRBV6-1 - TRBD2 CASSLSGRAGNEQFF TGTGCCAGCAGCCTCAGCGGGAGGGCCGGCAATGAGCAGTTCTTC
TRBJ2-3 TRBV7-9 - TRBD2 CASSPSGGVTQYF TGTGCCAGCAGCCCCTCGGGAGGGGTAACGCAGTATTTT
TRBJ2-5 TRBV7-2 - TRBD1 CASSPQGIQYQETQYF TGTGCCAGCAGCCCACAGGGGATCCAGTACCAAGAGACCCAGTACTTC
TRBJ1-2 TRBV27 - TRBD1 CASSPATGGLGGYTF TGTGCCAGCAGTCCAGCGACAGGGGGCTTGGGTGGCTACACCTTC
TRBJ2-7 TRBV6-5 - - CASSYSTSNYEQYF TGTGCCAGCAGTTACTCTACTAGCAACTACGAGCAGTACTTC
TRBJ2-6 TRBV4-2 - - CASSQAAASGANVLTF TGTGCCAGCAGCCAAGCAGCAGCGTCTGGGGCCAACGTCCTGACTTTC
TRBJ2-2 TRBV6-1 - TRBD1 CASIGDRANTGELFF TGTGCCAGCATTGGAGACAGGGCGAACACCGGGGAGCTGTTTTTT
TRBJ1-2 TRBV27 - TRBD1 CASSSQGAPGYTF TGTGCCAGCAGTTCCCAGGGGGCGCCTGGCTACACCTTC
TRBJ2-7 TRBV29-1 - TRBD1 CSVRQGIYEQYF TGCAGCGTTCGACAGGGGATCTACGAGCAGTACTTC
TRBJ1-5 TRBV27 - - CASSLTRNQPQHF TGTGCCAGCAGTTTAACGCGGAATCAGCCCCAGCATTTT
TRBJ2-7 TRBV11-3 - TRBD1 CASSRQGSDEQYF TGTGCCAGCTCCAGACAGGGGAGCGACGAGCAGTACTTC
TRBJ1-2 TRBV4-3 - TRBD1 CASSQDLQGARGYTF TGCGCCAGCAGCCAAGATCTTCAGGGGGCGCGCGGCTACACCTTC
TRBJ2-7 TRBV4-3 - TRBD2 CASSQFSGSTYEQYF TGCGCCAGCAGCCAATTTAGCGGGTCTACCTACGAGCAGTACTTC
TRBJ2-1 TRBV7-9 - - CASSLFTGLYNEQFF TGTGCCAGCAGCTTATTTACAGGTTTATACAATGAGCAGTTCTTC
TRBJ2-7 TRBV14 once TRBD1 CASSQSGQASSYEQYF TGTGCCAGCAGCCAATCGGGACAGGCCTCATCCTACGAGCAGTACTTC
TRBJ2-3 TRBV27 - - CASSSGGAGGFTQYF TGTGCCAGCAGTTCGGGCGGGGCCGGGGGTTTTACGCAGTATTTT
TRBJ2-1 TRBV4-3 once TRBD1 CASSLNRGHYEQFF TGCGCCAGCAGCCTAAACAGGGGGCATTATGAGCAGTTCTTC
TRBJ2-7 TRBV11-3 - TRBD1 CASSLGDRGSYEQYF TGTGCCAGCAGCTTAGGGGACAGGGGCTCCTACGAGCAGTACTTC